These 22 T cell receptor beta chains came from one sample sequenced in a study of a mutant IDH1 vaccine in newly diagnosed glioma. Libraries were prepared by immunoSEQ multiplex PCR; TCRdb keeps only in-frame clonotypes and omits some of them. Counted here are about 64,000 clones, around 84% occurring once; the ten biggest clones make up approximately 9.5%. Their recognized antigens are unknown. Time point meaning: week 11, during vaccination. Each dose of the vaccine consisted of 300 ug of mutant IDH1 20-mer peptide, with topical imiquimod. The material was PBMCs, obtained from a glioma patient whose treatment included an IDH1 peptide vaccine. The receptors were sampled from a woman in her fifties or sixties with glioma.

J is TRBJ1-2 and V is TRBV6-1, with 8 bases matching TRBD1. This CDR3 is 12 amino acids long. The V segment lost 10 bases and the J segment 4 bases; nucleotides outside the gene matches: 5. Per germline, CDR1 MNHNS and CDR2 SASEGT. CDR3 in amino acids: CATGTGRYGYTF. In DNA, the CDR3 is TGTGCCACCGGGACAGGACGCTATGGCTACACCTTC.

V usage is TRBV7-9 and J usage is TRBJ2-5, with 10 nucleotides matching TRBD1. After removal of 2 bases from V and 5 bases from J, the junction contained 8 bases not matched to a gene. Germline lookup yields CDR1 SEHNR and CDR2 FQNEAQ (reference sequence). The CDR3 sequence is 16 residues long. The CDR3 region is CASSLSGQGRKETQYF. In DNA form, the CDR3 reads TGTGCCAGCAGCTTATCGGGACAGGGGCGTAAGGAGACCCAGTACTTC.

The rearrangement uses TRBV5-1 and TRBJ2-3, with a possible D match to TRBD2 (6 bases). The CDR3 contains 13 residues. Germline loops: CDR1 SGHRS, CDR2 YFSETQ. The ends were cut back, 3 bases at V and 1 base at J, with 6 bases in the middle. The CDR3 loop is CASSSGGTDTQYF. The DNA for the CDR3 is TGCGCCAGCAGCTCGGGGGGCACAGATACGCAGTATTTT.

The chain carries TRBV28 and TRBJ1-2; D is unclear. V lost 0 bases to trimming and J lost 0 bases, with 11 bases between them. This CDR3 has 16 amino acids. Germline CDR1 and CDR2: MDHEN and SYDVKM. The CDR3 bases are TGTGCCAGCAGTTTATGGACTCAGGTGGCTAACTATGGCTACACCTTC. Protein: CASSLWTQVANYGYTF.

This clone was counted a single time. The chain is built from TRBV9 and TRBJ1-5, with 8 bases matching TRBD1. The CDR3 totals 15 residues. Germline lookup yields CDR1 SGDLS and CDR2 YYNGEE. After removal of 3 bases from V and 7 bases from J, the junction contained 9 bases not matched to a gene. The chain's CDR3 is CASSGQGARGQPQHF. The CDR3, as DNA: TGTGCCAGCAGCGGGCAGGGGGCACGAGGACAGCCCCAGCATTTT.

The CDR3 sequence is CASSVGTGAGYTF. The CDR3 DNA is TGCGCCAGCAGTGTAGGGACAGGTGCTGGCTACACCTTC. V gene TRBV4-1 combines with J gene TRBJ1-2, with 8 nucleotides matching TRBD1. J gave up 7 bases and V 6 bases, and 7 bases lay outside the gene matches. CDR3 length: 13 residues. Germline CDR1 MGHRA, CDR2 YSYEKL.

The chain uses TRBV6-1 and TRBJ1-2; 8 bases fit TRBD1. V lost 7 bases, J lost 3 bases, and 10 bases stayed unmatched. There are 15 residues in the CDR3. The germline CDR1 and CDR2 sequences are MNHNS and SASEGT. CDR3 protein: CASTLGRQGHYGYTF. The CDR3 DNA follows: TGTGCCAGCACCCTTGGGAGACAGGGGCACTATGGCTACACCTTC.

The chain links TRBV14 to TRBJ2-1; no clear D gene. The V end lost 0 bases, the J end lost 9 bases, and 9 bases lay between the germline ends. CDR1 SGHDN and CDR2 FVKESK come from the germline V gene. This CDR3 spans 13 amino acids. CDR3 residues: CASSQEMVSEQFF. Here the CDR3 DNA reads TGTGCCAGCAGCCAAGAGATGGTTAGTGAGCAGTTCTTC.

The rearrangement joins TRBV10-3 to TRBJ1-5; D is possibly TRBD1 (5 bases). The V and J ends lost 8 bases and 7 bases respectively, with 21 bases between them. CDR1 is ENHRY and CDR2 is SYGVKD in the germline V gene. The CDR3 covers 15 residues. The CDR3 DNA reads as TGTGCCATCGGGGATAACCCCAGGGAGGGGCAGCCCCAGCATTTT. Protein sequence: CAIGDNPREGQPQHF.

This rearrangement joins TRBV19 to TRBJ1-1; D unresolved. This CDR3 is built from 14 residues. V shed 2 bases and J shed 5 bases, with 12 bases lying between them. Germline V gene data show CDR1 as LNHDA and CDR2 as SQIVND (reference sequence). In nucleotides, the CDR3 is TGTGCCAGTAGTATACGCACAGTAGGGACTGAAGCTTTCTTT. Its protein product is CASSIRTVGTEAFF.

The rearrangement joins TRBV19 to TRBJ1-2, with unresolved D. The CDR3 is made up of 13 amino acids. Trimming removed 8 bases from V and 0 bases from J, with 10 bases in between. Germline CDR1 reads LNHDA; CDR2 reads SQIVND (reference sequence). This chain's CDR3 is CASHSPANYGYTF. The CDR3 bases are TGTGCCAGTCACTCGCCGGCTAACTATGGCTACACCTTC.

The chain links TRBV6-5 to TRBJ1-4; 8 bases map to TRBD1. With 2 bases clipped from V and 0 bases from J, the junction kept 2 bases outside the gene matches. CDR1 is MNHEY, CDR2 SVGAGI, per germline. The CDR3 contains 16 residues. CDR3 in DNA: TGTGCCAGCAGTTACAAACAGGGGGCAACTAATGAAAAACTGTTTTTT. As protein: CASSYKQGATNEKLFF.

The gene calls are TRBV29-1 and TRBJ1-1; D not resolved. CDR3 length: 12 residues. CDR1 is SQVTM, CDR2 ANQGSEA, per germline. The V end was cut by 7 bases, the J end by 5 bases, with 14 bases between. The CDR3 DNA reads TGCAGCGGCGGCTACGCGGAGACTGAAGCTTTCTTT. Residues: CSGGYAETEAFF.

The J gene is TRBJ1-3, the V gene TRBV5-6; TRBD1 is a possible D gene (5 bases). Germline V CDR1 and CDR2: SGHDT, YYEEEE. V lost 1 base and J lost 0, with 11 bases in between. The CDR3 has 16 residues. The CDR3 bases are TGTGCCAGCAGCTTGATGGGGCAGAACTCTGGAAACACCATATATTTT. It translates to CASSLMGQNSGNTIYF.

This clone was recorded a few times. This sequence joins TRBV7-9 and TRBJ2-3, with 10 positions matching TRBD2. J lost 6 bases, V lost 5 bases, and 5 bases had no gene match. This CDR3 contains 14 residues. Germline V lookup: CDR1 SEHNR, CDR2 FQNEAQ (reference sequence). CDR3 amino acids: CASSPSGGGDTQYF. As DNA, the CDR3 is TGTGCCAGCAGCCCTAGCGGGGGTGGGGATACGCAGTATTTT.

The rearrangement links TRBV6-5 to TRBJ2-7, with D perhaps matching TRBD1 or TRBD2 (5 bases each). V gave up 5 bases and J gave up 4 bases, with 18 bases separating them. The CDR3 sequence is 15 residues long. CDR1 is MNHEY and CDR2 is SVGAGI in the germline V gene. The CDR3 reads CASSASPGRMYEQYF. CDR3 DNA sequence: TGTGCCAGCAGTGCCTCGCCGGGGCGTATGTACGAGCAGTACTTC.

This rearrangement joins TRBV19 to TRBJ1-2; no definite D call. Between the trimmed V and J ends, which lost 5 bases and 3 bases, there was a span of 7 bases. CDR3 length: 12 residues. Germline CDR1 and CDR2: LNHDA and SQIVND (reference sequence). CDR3: CASSEGYYGYTF. The CDR3 DNA reads as TGTGCCAGTAGTGAAGGCTACTATGGCTACACCTTC. Supplemented by reference TRBV19 and TRBJ1-2, the full variable domain reads DGGITQSPKYLFRKEGQNVTLSCEQNLNHDAMYWYRQDPGQGLRLIYYSQIVNDFQKGDIAEGYSVSREKKESFPLTVTSAQKNPTAFYLCASSEGYYGYTFGSGTRLTVV.

This chain uses TRBV6-1 with TRBJ1-5, with TRBD1 matching 9 bases. The trim removed 7 bases at V and 3 bases at J, leaving 4 bases unmatched. The CDR3 has 14 residues. Per germline, CDR1 MNHNS and CDR2 SASEGT. DNA of the CDR3: TGTGCCAGCACCCGACAGGGGGACAATCAGCCCCAGCATTTT. Amino acids: CASTRQGDNQPQHF.

This clone was seen more than once but under ten times. The chain joins TRBV19 to TRBJ1-1; D is unclear. The CDR3 extends over 13 amino acids. V gave up 4 bases and J gave up 6 bases, with 12 bases separating them. CDR1 is LNHDA, CDR2 SQIVND, per germline (reference sequence). Here the CDR3 DNA reads TGTGCCAGTAGTAACAGAAGAGCCCCTGAAGCTTTCTTT. As protein: CASSNRRAPEAFF.

The chain joins TRBV11-2 to TRBJ1-2; D ambiguous. V lost 6 bases, J lost 4 bases, and 15 bases lay in between. This CDR3 comprises 14 residues. Germline V gene lookup returns CDR1 SGHAT and CDR2 FQNNGV. CDR3: CASRGGLKSYGYTF. As DNA, the CDR3 is TGTGCCAGCAGGGGCGGGTTGAAAAGCTATGGCTACACCTTC.

V gene TRBV2 combines with J gene TRBJ1-1, with D unresolved. The CDR3 runs 16 residues. CDR1 SNHLY and CDR2 FYNNEI come from the germline V gene. Trimming pared 0 bases from V and 3 bases from J, leaving 14 bases between. CDR3 DNA: TGTGCCAGCAGTGAAGCGTCGACGCTTAAACACACTGAAGCTTTCTTT. Protein: CASSEASTLKHTEAFF.

V usage is TRBV7-2 and J usage is TRBJ1-6, with D uncertain. V was shortened by 5 bases and J by 7 bases, with 15 bases between the two germline ends. Germline-derived CDR1 and CDR2 are SGHTA and FQGNSA. The CDR3 is 15 amino acids. The CDR3 loop is CASSPFNGNNSPLHF. DNA of the CDR3: TGTGCCAGCAGCCCTTTTAACGGGAACAATTCACCCCTCCACTTT.